This T cell receptor beta chain was sequenced in a study of cytomegalovirus exposure and HLA in healthy donors. General study findings and limits: HLA alleles showed associations with fewer than 20,000 TCR beta sequences in a later analysis, at a 0.05 false discovery rate. Reports indicated that the classifier achieved high specificity and sensitivity in diagnosing cytomegalovirus status. The study recorded over 150 TCR beta chains that were cytomegalovirus-associated.

As for this clone: Its antigen remains unidentified.

The PCR had 60 Vbeta and 13 Jbeta primers. Some clones are missing from TCRdb's copy, which holds only in-frame ones; the method was immunoSEQ multiplex PCR. Here the sample spans 200,000 to 250,000 clones, about 78% being singletons. As for the donors, each was a healthy bone marrow donor. Per germline, CDR1 LNHDA and CDR2 SQIVND (reference sequence). CDR3 length: 17 amino acids. Trimming removed 6 bases from V and 5 bases from J; junction bases left unmatched: 8. Material for sequencing was PBMCs. V is TRBV19 and J is TRBJ2-2; 14 nucleotides agree with TRBD2. This sequence originates from a male donor in good health and CMV-seronegative. CDR3 DNA: TGTGCCAGTAGCCCGACTAGCGGGAGGGCCGGGACCGGGGAGCTGTTTTTT. Its protein product is CASSPTSGRAGTGELFF.